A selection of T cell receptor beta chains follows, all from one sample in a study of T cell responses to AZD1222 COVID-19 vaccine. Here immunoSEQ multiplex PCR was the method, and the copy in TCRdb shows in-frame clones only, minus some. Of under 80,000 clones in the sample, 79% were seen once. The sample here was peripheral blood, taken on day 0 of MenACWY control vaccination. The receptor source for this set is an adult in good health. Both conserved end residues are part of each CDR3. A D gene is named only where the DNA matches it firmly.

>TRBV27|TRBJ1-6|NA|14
CASSLSDYNSPLHF
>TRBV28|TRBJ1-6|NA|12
CASNLGSSPLHF
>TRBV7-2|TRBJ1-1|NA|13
CASSSDGITEAFF
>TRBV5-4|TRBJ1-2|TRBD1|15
CASSLLQGGVDGYTF
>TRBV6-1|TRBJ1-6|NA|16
CASSEAISDSDSPLHF
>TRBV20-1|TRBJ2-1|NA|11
CSAETYNEQFF
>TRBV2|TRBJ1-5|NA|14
CASSLRASNQPQHF
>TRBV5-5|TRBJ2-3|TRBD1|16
CASSLLGTGGIDTQYF
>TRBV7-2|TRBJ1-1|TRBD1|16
CASSFMGQPFRTEAFF
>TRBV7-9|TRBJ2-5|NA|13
CASSPRGPETQYF
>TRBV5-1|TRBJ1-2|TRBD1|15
CASTQSGQGTSGYTF
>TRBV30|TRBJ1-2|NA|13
CAWSVGSGYGYTF
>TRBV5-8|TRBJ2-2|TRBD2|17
CASSLVRLAGEVGELFF
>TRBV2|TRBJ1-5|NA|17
CASSEGSFAGGGQPQHF
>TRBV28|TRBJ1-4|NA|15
CASSPPVGVNEKLFF
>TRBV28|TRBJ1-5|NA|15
CASSPTDTFNQPQHF
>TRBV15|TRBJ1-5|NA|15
CATSRRAGLNQPQHF
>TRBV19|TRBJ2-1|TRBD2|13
CASSTQAGGEQFF
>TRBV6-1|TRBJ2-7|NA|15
CASSEEGSATYEQYF
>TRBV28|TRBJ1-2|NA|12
CASSYAGYGYTF
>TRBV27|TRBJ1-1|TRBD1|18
CASSSQPGTKGAATEAFF
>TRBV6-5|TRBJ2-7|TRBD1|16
CASSYSASGTGSEQYF
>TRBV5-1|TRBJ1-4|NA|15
CASSPGSATNEKLFF
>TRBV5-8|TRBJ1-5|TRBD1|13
CASSLQGSQPQHF
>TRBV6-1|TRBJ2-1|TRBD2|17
CASSGYLTSGKSNEQFF
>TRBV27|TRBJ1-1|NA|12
CASSSRPGEAFF
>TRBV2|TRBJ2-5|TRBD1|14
CASSNRGAAETQYF
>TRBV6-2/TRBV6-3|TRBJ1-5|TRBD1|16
CASSLPDLGQGQPQHF
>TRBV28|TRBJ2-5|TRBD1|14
CASSTPGQQETQYF
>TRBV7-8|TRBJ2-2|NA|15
CASGPGDRPTGELFF
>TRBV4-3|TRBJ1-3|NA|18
CASSQAFPGRASGNTIYF
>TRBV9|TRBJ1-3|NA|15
CASSVAASSGNTIYF
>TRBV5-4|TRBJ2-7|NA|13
CASSLGGVYEQYF
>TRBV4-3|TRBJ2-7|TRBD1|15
CASSQDHRGPYEQYF
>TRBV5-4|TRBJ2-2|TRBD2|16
CASSPGTSLNTGELFF
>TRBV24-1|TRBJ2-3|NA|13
CATSLGGTDTQYF
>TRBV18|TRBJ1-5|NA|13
CASSRASNQPQHF
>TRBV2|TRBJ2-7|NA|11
CASSEGREQYF
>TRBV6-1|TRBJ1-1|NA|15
CASSEVGFQNTEAFF
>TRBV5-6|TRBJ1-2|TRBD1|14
CASSVGQGDYGYTF
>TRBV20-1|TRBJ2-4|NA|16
CSASDGGSGSKNIQYF